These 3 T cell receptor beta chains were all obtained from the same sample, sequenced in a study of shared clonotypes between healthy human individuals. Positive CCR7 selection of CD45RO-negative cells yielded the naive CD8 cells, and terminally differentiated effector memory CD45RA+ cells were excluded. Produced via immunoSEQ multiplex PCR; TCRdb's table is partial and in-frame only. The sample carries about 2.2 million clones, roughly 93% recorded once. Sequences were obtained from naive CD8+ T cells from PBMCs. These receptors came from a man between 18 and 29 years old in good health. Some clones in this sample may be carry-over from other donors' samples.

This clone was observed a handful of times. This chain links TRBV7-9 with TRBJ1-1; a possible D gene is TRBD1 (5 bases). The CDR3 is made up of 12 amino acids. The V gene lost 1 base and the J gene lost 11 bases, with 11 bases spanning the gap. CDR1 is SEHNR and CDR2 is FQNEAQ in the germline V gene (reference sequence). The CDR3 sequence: CASSLEGRDAFF. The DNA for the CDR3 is TGTGCCAGCAGCTTAGAGGGCAGGGACGCTTTCTTT.

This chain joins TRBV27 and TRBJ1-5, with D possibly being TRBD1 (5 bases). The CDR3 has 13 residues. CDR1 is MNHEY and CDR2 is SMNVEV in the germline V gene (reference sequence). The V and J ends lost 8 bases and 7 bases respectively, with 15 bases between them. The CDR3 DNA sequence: TGTGCCAGCTCCTGGGGCAGTGCGCAGCCCCAGCATTTT. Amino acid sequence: CASSWGSAQPQHF.

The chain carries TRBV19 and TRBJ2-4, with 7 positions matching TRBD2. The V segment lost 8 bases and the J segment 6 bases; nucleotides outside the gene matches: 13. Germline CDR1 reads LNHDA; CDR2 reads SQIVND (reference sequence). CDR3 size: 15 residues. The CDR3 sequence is CASRIAGLPRNIQYF. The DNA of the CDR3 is TGTGCCAGTCGAATAGCGGGTCTCCCGCGAAACATTCAGTACTTC.